Listed below are T cell receptor beta chains from one sample, sequenced in a study of T-cell reconstitution after alpha-beta-depleted transplantation in children. MiXCR, applied by TCRdb to the PCR reads, yields one record per CDR3 protein. The data show fewer than 95,000 distinct CDR3 sequences, approximately 12% seen once. This material consisted of PBMCs from the stem cell graft donor, taken from the stem cell graft. These receptors all stem from a human donor who donated a stem cell graft to a child with inherited bone marrow failure. The CDR3 runs from the conserved cysteine through the conserved F or W. Fields, in order: J gene, V gene, clone size, D gene, CDR3 DNA, CDR3 protein. D genes are given only for firm matches. Clone sizes are given selectively: once, few, many, or a class where the clone is expanded.

TRBJ1-4 TRBV15 many TRBD1 TGTGCCACCAGCCGAAAGACAGGGGCAGCTGCAACTAATGAAAAACTGTTTTTT CATSRKTGAAATNEKLFF
TRBJ2-2 TRBV2 NA NA TGTGCCAGCGCCGGGGAGAACACCGGGGAGCTGTTTTTT CASAGENTGELFF
TRBJ2-7 TRBV2 many NA TGTGCCAGCAGTGAAAACAGGGAGGAAGAGCAGTACTTC CASSENREEEQYF
TRBJ2-7 TRBV10-3 many TRBD1 TGTGCCATCAGTGATCCGGACAGGGGAGCCTACGAGCAGTACTTC CAISDPDRGAYEQYF
TRBJ1-6 TRBV7-2 many NA TGTGCCAGCAGCTTAGTGTCGGGGGCCCAGGGTTCACCCCTCCACTTT CASSLVSGAQGSPLHF
TRBJ2-1 TRBV4-3 many TRBD1 TGCGCCAGCAGCCAGGCCGGGGACAGGGGGCGAAATGAGCAGTTCTTC CASSQAGDRGRNEQFF
TRBJ2-3 TRBV29-1 many TRBD1 TGCAGCGCAAGGGACAGGGTAGATACGCAGTATTTT CSARDRVDTQYF
TRBJ1-6 TRBV4-2 NA TRBD1 TGTGTCAGTAGCCAACAGGGGGATGGTTCACCCCTCCACTTT CVSSQQGDGSPLHF
TRBJ2-1 TRBV7-8 many TRBD2 TGTGCCAGCAGCTTCGGACTAGCGGGGGGTATCTACAATGAGCAGTTCTTC CASSFGLAGGIYNEQFF
TRBJ2-1 TRBV7-2 many NA TGTGCCAGCAGCCCGGGACGGGATGAGCAGTTCTTC CASSPGRDEQFF
TRBJ2-1 TRBV5-1 many NA TGCGCCAGCAGCTTGGCAGGGGTGCAGCTCTACAATGAGCAGTTC CASSLAGVQLYNEQF
TRBJ2-5 TRBV20-1 many NA TGCAGTGTCTCTAGGGGCCTGAGGGAGACCCAGTACTTC CSVSRGLRETQYF
TRBJ2-7 TRBV7-2 many NA TGTGCCAGCAGCTTAGGGACACCCTACGAGCAGTACTTC CASSLGTPYEQYF
TRBJ2-1 TRBV3-1 many TRBD2 TGTGCCAGCAGCCAAGCTGGTAGCGGGGGTGGCTCCTACAATGAGCAGTTCTTC CASSQAGSGGGSYNEQFF
TRBJ2-7 TRBV18 many TRBD1 TGTGCCAGCTCACCGGGACAGGTATCCTACGAGCAGTACTTC CASSPGQVSYEQYF
TRBJ1-2 TRBV6-2/TRBV6-3 NA NA TGTGCCAGCAGTTACTCGATTGGTAACTATGGCTACACCTTC CASSYSIGNYGYTF
TRBJ2-7 TRBV28 NA NA TGTGCCAGCAGTTTTGGACCTAGCCCCTACGAGCAGTACTTC CASSFGPSPYEQYF
TRBJ1-3 TRBV10-3 many TRBD1 TGTGCCATCAGAGGGACAGACTCTGGAAACACCATATATTTT CAIRGTDSGNTIYF
TRBJ2-5 TRBV3-1 many TRBD1 TGTGCCAGCAGCCAAGATGGCAGGGGGCGCGAAGAGACCCAGTACTTC CASSQDGRGREETQYF
TRBJ2-1 TRBV2 many TRBD2 TGTGCCAGCACTCGACTAGCGGGAGAATACTCCTACAATGAGCAGTTCTTC CASTRLAGEYSYNEQFF
TRBJ1-1 TRBV6-5 NA NA TGTGCCAGCATACCGGCCCTGGGGGGGGAAGCTTTCTTT CASIPALGGEAFF
TRBJ1-2 TRBV7-2 few TRBD1 TGTGCCAGCAGCTTACCCGGCAGGGGGCTTTTGGGCGGCTACACCTTC CASSLPGRGLLGGYTF
TRBJ1-1 TRBV20-1 many NA TGCAGTGCTAGAGATCGTAGAGGCGCGAACACTGAAGCTTTCTTT CSARDRRGANTEAFF
TRBJ2-5 TRBV29-1 NA TRBD1 TGCAGCGTGGACAGGGGGAGTGAGACCCAGTACTTC CSVDRGSETQYF
TRBJ1-4 TRBV5-5 many TRBD1 TGTGCCAGCAGCTTGGTATCAGGGGGGACTAATGAAAAACTGTTTTTT CASSLVSGGTNEKLFF
TRBJ2-1 TRBV11-2 few NA TGTGCCAGCAGCTTAAATGTACGACTCGGGGAGAGCTCCTACAATGAGCAGTTCTTC CASSLNVRLGESSYNEQFF
TRBJ2-3 TRBV7-2 NA TRBD2 TGTGCCAGCAGCTTAGTTAGTAGCGGGGGAGGGGAAGATACGCAGTATTTT CASSLVSSGGGEDTQYF
TRBJ2-3 TRBV20-1 many TRBD2 TGCAGTGCTAGAGTGTTTGCGGGGGGGCGGACAGATACGCAGTATTTT CSARVFAGGRTDTQYF
TRBJ2-2 TRBV5-1 many NA TGCGCCAGCAGCTTACCCATGGACTCTAACACCGGGGAGCTGTTTTTT CASSLPMDSNTGELFF